The present entry profiles one TCR beta chain with its context. No antigen is known for it. Base qualities are not provided; no much larger clone lies one nucleotide away. Library preparation used the immunoSEQ multiplex PCR assay. A mixture of 60 forward primers for TCR Vbeta segments and 13 reverse primers for TCR Jbeta segments was used in the multiplex PCR. The CDR3 region of rearranged TCR beta genes was amplified from genomic DNA by a multiplex PCR assay. The Illumina HiSeq System was used to sequence the amplified TCR beta libraries as 87-base-pair reads. Processing in the source paper ran as follows. Across the 640 or so repertoires, a later analysis counted approximately 75 million unique TCR beta chains, around 10 million of which were shared by at least two donors. A nearest-neighbor algorithm error-corrected the raw reads and collapsed the reads into unique sequences, merging closely related sequences to remove PCR and sequencing errors. CDR3 sequences were aligned to IMGT reference sequences to assign V, D and J gene segments. For a sequence to be retained, at least a six-nucleotide match to both a V gene segment and a J gene segment was required. Rearrangements were called productive when the CDR3 lacked stop codons and stayed in frame with V and J; all others were non-productive. Following IMGT convention, CDR3 was defined as the stretch from the second conserved V-encoded cysteine up to the conserved J-encoded phenylalanine. In an earlier analysis of approximately 590 of the donors, sequences lacking an unambiguous match to a single V gene segment were excluded. An earlier analysis of approximately 590 of the donors classified V segments as functional when productive rearrangements were above 56.7% and as segregating when the standard deviation between donors was above 5%. To diagnose cytomegalovirus status from the catalog of TCR beta chain sequences, a statistical classification framework was built. In a later analysis, TCR nucleotide sequences were compared against IMGT/GENE-DB human TR gene sequences so that V and J genes could be assigned. In a later analysis, CDR3 sequences and most-parsimonious VDJ recombination scenarios were assigned using the TCRdist pipeline. In a later analysis, each TCR beta chain was defined by its CDR3 amino acid sequence together with its V-gene family, and reads lacking a unique V-gene family were excluded. As a way to deal with suspected cross-contamination and a sequencing artifact, a later analysis dropped hundreds of nucleotide sequences that were highly shared and had low generation probability. For each public chain, a later analysis derived a clonal expansion index from normalized ranks of inferred template counts within each repertoire. In a later analysis, generation probabilities were computed using a VDJ recombination model fitted to out-of-frame rearrangements, and the results were checked against IGoR. Hypergeometric tests were used in a later analysis to score TCR-TCR, TCR-HLA and TCR-CMV co-occurrence, with a repertoire-size bias correction applied to the TCR pairs. In a later analysis, false discovery rates were estimated by permuting HLA or CMV assignments 20 times. In a later analysis, co-occurring TCRs were grouped with DBSCAN, and TCRdist sequence similarity was added when clustering was performed within HLA-allele-positive subsets. Co-occurrence clustering excluded repertoires with fewer than 30,000 or more than 120,000 public chains, plus five with anomalous nucleotide sharing. Held by TCRdb, this immuneACCESS table contains in-frame sequences only and omits some clones. Under half of the omission traces to an unresolved V gene where checked; the cause of the rest is unknown. V, J and clone size were drawn from that table, and D and trimming were deduced from the DNA. This sample gives about 130,000 clones in total; 70% to 90% of them show up just once. The ten largest clonotypes hold 5.5% to 7% of the sample.

In total, approximately 700 healthy bone marrow donors made up the cohort. All cohort members were sampled while nominally healthy, although unrecorded immune exposures were likely present. The donor tested CMV seropositive, placing the donor among the 290 or so seropositive members of the cohort. Each donor provided a peripheral blood sample, and peripheral blood mononuclear cells were used for TCR beta sequencing. Genomic DNA extraction from the blood cell samples was performed with the Qiagen DNeasy Blood Extraction Kit. This record comes from a study of cytomegalovirus exposure and HLA in healthy donors (dated 2017 in TCRdb). Notes on the research overall: An earlier analysis of about 530 of the donors reported 276 Gb of sequence data and around 100 million unique TCR beta sequences obtained from about 179 million T cells. Both class I and class II loci were covered by HLA typing, at four-digit resolution. All discovery cohort repertoires had been generated on a single sequencing platform. Genome-wide SNP genotypes for about 55% of the 666 donors were used in a later genetic analysis, which treated that subset as a discovery cohort. A separate validation cohort of about 110 different subjects was used in addition to the 666-subject first cohort. A later analysis re-analyzed previously published TCR beta repertoires from approximately 670 donors and added high-resolution HLA genotyping to study TCR occurrence patterns. Rather than drawing on any new phenotypic data, the later analysis identified candidate immune exposures from TCR beta sequences and the way those sequences occurred across donors. The study combined high-throughput TCR immunosequencing, statistical association of individual TCRs with disease status, and machine learning to predict cytomegalovirus infection status. The genetic ancestry cluster associated with self-reported Caucasian donors included around four fifths of the approximately 430 genotyped donors. Typing coverage varied by locus: roughly 629-640 donors for A, B, C, DRB1 and DQB1; more than 500 for DQA1; around 610 for DPA1; roughly 450 for DPB1. Approximately 300 gigabases of sequencing data and around 85 million unique TCR sequences made up an early release that covered about 640 HLA-typed donors. Alongside the repertoire data, information on donor age, sex, ethnicity and CMV serostatus was compiled. The T cell repertoires of 666 subjects were profiled by immunosequencing and related to cytomegalovirus serostatus. The aim of the study was to test whether cataloging public T cell receptors could identify signatures of past pathogen exposure. Four to six DR-DQ haplotypes were handled as single units for association and clustering, since linkage in the cohort was strong. An earlier analysis of roughly 580 of the donors used high-throughput TCR beta sequencing to judge whether each TCR beta V gene segment behaved as functional or pseudogenic. Among 300 to 500 genotyped donors of the cohort, an average of about 240,000 unique TCR beta nucleotide sequences was sequenced per donor, of which 15% to 20% were non-productive. Paper-wide results and their limitations: This cohort had only TCR beta chains sequenced, and the lack of alpha or paired-chain data limited which features could be detected. In an earlier analysis of 587 of the donors, most TCR beta V segments appeared in productive rearrangements about 90% or about 30% of the time, broadly matching IMGT annotations. Some 15 rarely observed V segments, including chromosome 9 orphons, were excluded from the earlier analysis of several hundred of the donors because counts were too low. Most TCR sequences were seen in very few donors, while some public TCRs were found in many individuals. Several of the top co-occurrence clusters appeared to be linked to parvovirus B19, influenza, CMV and Epstein-Barr virus, according to a later analysis. Cytomegalovirus status was reported to be diagnosed by the classifier with high specificity and sensitivity in both the original and validation cohorts. A few of the identified cytomegalovirus-associated TCR beta chains were confirmed in vitro to be specific for cytomegalovirus antigens. In a later genetic analysis, fewer N-insertions in productive TCRs were reported among donors in an Asian-associated ancestry cluster than the 666-donor mean. Strong co-occurrence of HLA alleles, especially DR and DQ, made assigning TCR associations to individual alleles difficult. In a later analysis, HLA-associated TCR beta chains were found to be more clonally expanded and to have lower generation probabilities than equally common non-associated chains. In the study, some 180 TCR beta chains were listed as associated with cytomegalovirus. According to a later analysis, most CMV-associated TCR beta chains appeared to be HLA-restricted, and the HLA associations seemed to be driven largely by CMV exposure. HLA typing was unavailable for some donors at each locus, so association tests used only the typed subset. It was suggested by the authors that the approach could potentially be generalized to other disease states and immunological phenotypes. Roughly uniform sequencing depth across donors was assumed in presence/absence analyses, although this assumption may not hold. Because the 87-base-pair reads could not distinguish some IMGT-functional V segments, including TRBV6-2 and TRBV6-3, those segments were excluded. A later analysis found that TCR association rates varied across HLA loci, with DRB1 alleles showing the most associated TCRs and HLA-C alleles the fewest. A later analysis associated 16,951 TCR beta sequences with specific HLA alleles at a false discovery rate of 0.05. A later genetic analysis associated a missense DCLRE1C variant with V-gene and J-gene trimming of TCR beta chains, and an independent cohort replicated the association. Correlated functional status among segregating V segments might reflect linkage disequilibrium, but an unknown experimental factor could not be ruled out. A group of highly shared sequence variants was considered likely to be a technical artifact of the sequencing pipeline. Immune exposure information for the cohort was limited to CMV serostatus. A further reported finding was that TCR beta sequences accurately predicted the HLA-A and HLA-B alleles for most subjects in the first cohort.

Cut back by 4 bases and 4 bases, the V and J ends lie 11 bases apart. The CDR3 goes from the cysteine to the phenylalanine over 13 residues. Of the read, only the CDR3 DNA is kept; its 39 bases are in frame from base 1. Via the germline V gene (reference sequence), CDR1 is LNHDA and CDR2 SQIVND. The sequence was collected from a woman in her 40s in good health and CMV-seropositive. Rearrangement joined TRBV19 to TRBJ2-7; a tentative D match to TRBD1 spans 5 bases. Sequenced: PBMCs. The DNA reads TGTGCCAGTAGTAGGGGTGACAGATACGAGCAGTACTTC. The encoded protein is CASSRGDRYEQYF.